The rows below give T cell receptor beta chains drawn from one sample of a study of neurological immune-mediated disorders. TCRdb re-called the 5' RACE reads through MiXCR, storing one row per CDR3 protein. The sample holds tens of thousands of distinct CDR3 sequences, about 4% seen once. The sample comprised PBMCs. Every receptor here comes from a man in his fifties with multiple sclerosis. CDR3s include the opening cysteine and the closing phenylalanine or tryptophan. The D gene is left open where the match is weak. Clone size is shown for a subset of rows, as once, few, many or a class of expanded clone.

D gene	CDR3 length	clone size	V gene	J gene	CDR3 protein	CDR3 DNA
NA	14	many	TRBV7-9	TRBJ1-3	CASSLSGPGNTIYF	TGTGCCAGCAGCTTATCAGGGCCTGGAAACACCATATATTTT
NA	10	many	TRBV20-1	TRBJ1-1	CSARLSSSFF	TGCAGTGCTAGACTCTCAAGTTCTTTCTTT
NA	14	many	TRBV25-1	TRBJ2-5	CASSEFGDEETQYF	TGTGCCAGCAGTGAATTTGGGGACGAAGAGACCCAGTACTTC
TRBD1	16	few	TRBV24-1	TRBJ2-1	CATSDSPGGVHNEQFF	TGTGCCACCAGTGATTCCCCAGGGGGCGTGCACAATGAGCAGTTCTTC
NA	14	few	TRBV29-1	TRBJ1-5	CSVVISNSNQPQHF	TGCAGCGTTGTAATCAGTAATAGCAATCAGCCCCAGCATTTT
NA	13	many	TRBV5-1	TRBJ2-3	CASSNQPMDTQYF	TGCGCCAGCAGCAATCAACCGATGGATACGCAGTATTTT
NA	15	NA	TRBV20-1	TRBJ2-3	CSAQGAGASTDTQYF	TGCAGTGCCCAGGGGGCGGGGGCCAGCACAGATACGCAGTATTTT
NA	14	many	TRBV6-5	TRBJ1-5	CASSQGRDGKPQHF	TGTGCCAGCAGCCAGGGGAGGGACGGAAAGCCCCAGCATTTT
TRBD2	15	many	TRBV20-1	TRBJ2-7	CSAPPRTRGFYEQYF	TGCAGTGCCCCACCTAGGACTAGAGGATTCTACGAGCAGTACTTC
TRBD1	17	many	TRBV20-1	TRBJ2-1	CSALDRGGRSSYNEQFF	TGCAGTGCTTTGGACAGGGGAGGCAGAAGCTCCTACAATGAGCAGTTCTTC
TRBD1	14	few	TRBV10-3	TRBJ1-5	CAIRGTGSNQPQHF	TGTGCCATCAGGGGGACAGGTAGCAATCAGCCCCAGCATTTT
TRBD1	15	few	TRBV7-8	TRBJ2-7	CASSFGGQGVTEQYF	TGTGCCAGCAGCTTTGGTGGACAGGGAGTTACCGAGCAGTACTTC
TRBD2	14	many	TRBV7-8	TRBJ2-5	CASSKTSGGPVSYF	TGTGCCAGCAGCAAGACTAGCGGGGGCCCCGTGTCCTACTTC
TRBD2	17	NA	TRBV20-1	TRBJ2-3	CSAISAGSGVYTDTQYF	TGCAGTGCCATCTCAGCTGGTAGCGGGGTGTACACAGATACGCAGTATTTT
NA	16	many	TRBV11-3	TRBJ1-1	CASSLGPQNFYTEAFF	TGTGCCAGCAGCTTAGGTCCACAGAATTTCTACACTGAAGCTTTCTTT
NA	13	once	TRBV6-6	TRBJ2-7	CASSYPQGYEQYF	TGTGCCAGCAGTTACCCCCAGGGCTACGAGCAGTACTTC
NA	13	NA	TRBV3-1	TRBJ2-3	CASSQQGSDTQYF	TGTGCCAGCAGCCAACAGGGTTCGGATACGCAGTATTTT
TRBD2	17	few	TRBV28	TRBJ2-3	CASSSRHSGGRSYTQYF	TGTGCCAGCAGTTCCCGACACAGCGGGGGGAGGAGTTATACGCAGTATTTT